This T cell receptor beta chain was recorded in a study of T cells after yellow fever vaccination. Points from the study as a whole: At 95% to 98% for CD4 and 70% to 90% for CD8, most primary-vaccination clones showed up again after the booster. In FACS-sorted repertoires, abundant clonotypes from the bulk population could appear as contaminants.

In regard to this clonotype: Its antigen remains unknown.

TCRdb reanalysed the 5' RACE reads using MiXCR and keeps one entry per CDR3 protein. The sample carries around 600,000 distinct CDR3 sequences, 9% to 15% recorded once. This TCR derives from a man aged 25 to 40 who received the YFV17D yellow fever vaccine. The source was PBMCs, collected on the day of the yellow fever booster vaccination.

CDR3 amino acids: CSARARALQPQHF. The CDR3 DNA is TGCAGTGCTAGAGCCAGGGCCCTTCAGCCCCAGCATTTT. The V and J genes are TRBV20-1 and TRBJ1-5, with D possibly matching TRBD1 (5 bases). This CDR3 region has 13 residues. Germline lookup yields CDR1 DFQATT and CDR2 SNEGSKA (reference sequence). V dropped 1 base and J dropped 6 bases, with 10 bases sitting between them.